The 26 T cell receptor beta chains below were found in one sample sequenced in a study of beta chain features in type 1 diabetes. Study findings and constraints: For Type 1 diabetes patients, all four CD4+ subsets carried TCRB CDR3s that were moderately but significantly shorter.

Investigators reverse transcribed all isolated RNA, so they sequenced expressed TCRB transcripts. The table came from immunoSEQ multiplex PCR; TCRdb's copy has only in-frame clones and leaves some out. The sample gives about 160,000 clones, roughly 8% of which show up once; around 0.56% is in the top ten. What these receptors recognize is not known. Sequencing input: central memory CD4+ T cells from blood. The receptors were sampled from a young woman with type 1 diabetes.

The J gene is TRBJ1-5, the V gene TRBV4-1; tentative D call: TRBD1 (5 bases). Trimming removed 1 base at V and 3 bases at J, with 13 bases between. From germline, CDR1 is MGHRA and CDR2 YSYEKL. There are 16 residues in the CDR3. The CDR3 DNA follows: TGCGCCAGCAGCCAAGCGCCAGGACAACCCAATCAGCCCCAGCATTTT. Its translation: CASSQAPGQPNQPQHF.

This CDR3 is CASSQPGQNYGYTF. The CDR3 DNA follows: TGCGCCAGCAGCCAACCCGGACAGAACTATGGCTACACCTTC. The J gene is TRBJ1-2, the V gene TRBV5-1; tentatively, D is TRBD1 (6 bases). The CDR3 is made up of 14 amino acids. With 4 bases removed from V and 2 bases from J, the gap between germline ends came to 12 bases. The germline gives CDR1 SGHRS, CDR2 YFSETQ.

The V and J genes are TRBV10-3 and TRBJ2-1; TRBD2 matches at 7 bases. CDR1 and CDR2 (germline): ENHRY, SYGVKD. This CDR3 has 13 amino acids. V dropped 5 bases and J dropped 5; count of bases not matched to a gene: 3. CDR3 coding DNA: TGTGCCATCAGTTTCGCGGGGGACAATGAGCAGTTCTTC. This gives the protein CAISFAGDNEQFF.

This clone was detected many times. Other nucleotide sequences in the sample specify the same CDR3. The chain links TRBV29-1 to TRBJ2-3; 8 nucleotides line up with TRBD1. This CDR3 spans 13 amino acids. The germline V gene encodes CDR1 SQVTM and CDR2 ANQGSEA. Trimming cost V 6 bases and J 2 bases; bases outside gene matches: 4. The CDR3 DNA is TGCAGCGTCGACAGGGGTTTCACAGATACGCAGTATTTT. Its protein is CSVDRGFTDTQYF.

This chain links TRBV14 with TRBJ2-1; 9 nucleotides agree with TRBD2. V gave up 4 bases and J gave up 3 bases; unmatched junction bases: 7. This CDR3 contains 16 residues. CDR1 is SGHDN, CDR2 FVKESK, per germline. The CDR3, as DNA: TGTGCCAGCAGCCGATTAAGCGGGGGGCTCTACAATGAGCAGTTCTTC. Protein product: CASSRLSGGLYNEQFF.

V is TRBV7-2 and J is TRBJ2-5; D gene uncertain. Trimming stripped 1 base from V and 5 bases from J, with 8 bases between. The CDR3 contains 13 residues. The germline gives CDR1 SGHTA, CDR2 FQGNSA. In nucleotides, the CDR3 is TGTGCCAGCAGCTTAGTGGTTGCGGAGACCCAGTACTTC. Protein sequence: CASSLVVAETQYF.

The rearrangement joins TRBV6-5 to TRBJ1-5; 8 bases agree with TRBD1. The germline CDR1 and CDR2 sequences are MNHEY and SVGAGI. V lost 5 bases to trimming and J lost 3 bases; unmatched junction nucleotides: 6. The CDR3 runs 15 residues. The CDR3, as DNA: TGTGCCAGCAGTCCCCGGGACAGGTACAATCAGCCCCAGCATTTT. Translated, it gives CASSPRDRYNQPQHF.

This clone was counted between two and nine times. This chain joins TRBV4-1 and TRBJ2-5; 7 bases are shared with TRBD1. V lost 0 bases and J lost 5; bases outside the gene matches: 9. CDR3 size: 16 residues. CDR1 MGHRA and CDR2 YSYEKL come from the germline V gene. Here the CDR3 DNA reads TGCGCCAGCAGCCAAGATTGGCGTACAGGGGAGGAGACCCAGTACTTC. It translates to CASSQDWRTGEETQYF.

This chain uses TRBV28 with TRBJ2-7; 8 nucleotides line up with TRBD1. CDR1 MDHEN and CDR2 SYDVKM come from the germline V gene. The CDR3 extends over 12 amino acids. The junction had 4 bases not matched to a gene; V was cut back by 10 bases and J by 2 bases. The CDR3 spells CATQGAAYEQYF. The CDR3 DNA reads TGTGCCACCCAGGGGGCGGCCTACGAGCAGTACTTC.

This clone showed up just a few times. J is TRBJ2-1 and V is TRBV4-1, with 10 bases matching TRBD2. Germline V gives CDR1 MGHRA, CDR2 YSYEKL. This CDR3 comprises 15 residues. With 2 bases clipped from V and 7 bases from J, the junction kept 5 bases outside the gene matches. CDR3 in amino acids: CASSQPSGGLNEQFF. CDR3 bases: TGCGCCAGCAGCCAACCTAGCGGGGGTCTGAATGAGCAGTTCTTC.

Here the CDR3 reads CASSIGGIGYEQYF. CDR3 nucleotides: TGTGCCAGCAGTATCGGGGGGATTGGGTACGAGCAGTACTTC. V usage is TRBV27 and J usage is TRBJ2-7; 7 nucleotides agree with TRBD2. This CDR3 spans 14 amino acids. V trimming: 5 bases; J trimming: 4 bases; junction bases outside the gene matches: 8. Germline CDR1 and CDR2: MNHEY and SMNVEV (reference sequence).

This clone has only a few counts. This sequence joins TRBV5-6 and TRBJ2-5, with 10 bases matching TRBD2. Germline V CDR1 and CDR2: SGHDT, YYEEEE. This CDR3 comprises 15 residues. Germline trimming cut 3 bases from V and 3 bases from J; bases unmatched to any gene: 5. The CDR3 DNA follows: TGTGCCAGCAGCTACTTACTAGCGGGGAAAGAGACCCAGTACTTC. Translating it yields CASSYLLAGKETQYF.

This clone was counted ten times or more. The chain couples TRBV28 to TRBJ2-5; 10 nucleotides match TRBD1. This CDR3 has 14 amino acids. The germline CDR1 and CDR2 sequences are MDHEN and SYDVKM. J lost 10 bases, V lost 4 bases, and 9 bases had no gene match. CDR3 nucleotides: TGTGCCAGCAGTTCCGGGACAGGGGAGAGAGGCCAGTACTTC. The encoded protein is CASSSGTGERGQYF.

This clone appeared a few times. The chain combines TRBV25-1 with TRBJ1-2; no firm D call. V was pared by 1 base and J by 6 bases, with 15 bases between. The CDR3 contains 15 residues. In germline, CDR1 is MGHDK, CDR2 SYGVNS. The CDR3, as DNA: TGTGCCAGCAGTGAATCATCGCCGAGAATCCATGGCTACACCTTC. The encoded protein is CASSESSPRIHGYTF.

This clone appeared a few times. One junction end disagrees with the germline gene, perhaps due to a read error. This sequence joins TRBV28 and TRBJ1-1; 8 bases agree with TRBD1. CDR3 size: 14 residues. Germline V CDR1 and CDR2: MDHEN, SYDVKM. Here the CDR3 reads CASSPRTGNIEAFF. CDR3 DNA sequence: TGTGCCAGCAGCCCCCGGACAGGGAACATTGAAGCTTTCTTT.

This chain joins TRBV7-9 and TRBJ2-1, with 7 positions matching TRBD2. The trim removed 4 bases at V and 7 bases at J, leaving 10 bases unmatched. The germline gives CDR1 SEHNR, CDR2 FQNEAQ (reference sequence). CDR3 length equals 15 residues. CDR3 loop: CASSSKGGGTNEQFF. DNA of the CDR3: TGTGCCAGCAGCTCCAAGGGCGGGGGAACTAATGAGCAGTTCTTC.

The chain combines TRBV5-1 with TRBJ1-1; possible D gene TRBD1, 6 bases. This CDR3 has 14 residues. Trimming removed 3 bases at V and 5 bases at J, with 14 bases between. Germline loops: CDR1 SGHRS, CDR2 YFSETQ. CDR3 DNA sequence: TGCGCCAGCAGCTGGGCAGGGGAGGGGACTGAAGCTTTCTTT. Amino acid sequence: CASSWAGEGTEAFF.

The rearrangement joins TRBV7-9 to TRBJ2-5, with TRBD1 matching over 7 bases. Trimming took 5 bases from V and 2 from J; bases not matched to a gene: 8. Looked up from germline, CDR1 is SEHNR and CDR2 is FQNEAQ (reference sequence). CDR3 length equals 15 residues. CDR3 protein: CASSPGQTGQETQYF. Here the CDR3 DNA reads TGTGCCAGCAGCCCGGGACAGACTGGTCAAGAGACCCAGTACTTC.

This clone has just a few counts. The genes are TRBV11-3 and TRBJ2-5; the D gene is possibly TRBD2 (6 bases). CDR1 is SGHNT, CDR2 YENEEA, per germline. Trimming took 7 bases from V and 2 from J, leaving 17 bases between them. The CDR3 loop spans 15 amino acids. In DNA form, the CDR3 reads TGTGCCAGCACCCGGGCGGGGCACTATCAAGAGACCCAGTACTTC. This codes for CASTRAGHYQETQYF.

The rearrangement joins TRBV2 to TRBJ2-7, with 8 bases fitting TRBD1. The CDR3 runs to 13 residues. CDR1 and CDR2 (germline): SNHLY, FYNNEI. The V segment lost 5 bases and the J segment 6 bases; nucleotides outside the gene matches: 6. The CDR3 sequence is CASSSGTGREQYF. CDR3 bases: TGTGCCAGCAGTTCAGGGACAGGACGCGAGCAGTACTTC.

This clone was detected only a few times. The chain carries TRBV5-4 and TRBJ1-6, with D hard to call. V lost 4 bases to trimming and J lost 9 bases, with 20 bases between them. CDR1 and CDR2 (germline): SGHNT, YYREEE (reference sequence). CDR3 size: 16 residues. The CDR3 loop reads CASSPSIIHGVSPLHF. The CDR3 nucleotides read TGTGCCAGCAGCCCCTCCATCATCCACGGGGTTTCACCCCTCCACTTT.

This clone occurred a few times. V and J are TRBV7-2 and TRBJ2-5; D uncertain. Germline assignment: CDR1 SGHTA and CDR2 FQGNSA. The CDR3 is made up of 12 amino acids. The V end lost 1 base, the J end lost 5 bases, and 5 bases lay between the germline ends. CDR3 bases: TGTGCCAGCAGCTTAGTGCGGGAGACCCAGTACTTC. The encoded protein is CASSLVRETQYF. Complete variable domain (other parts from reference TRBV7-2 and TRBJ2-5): GAGVSQSPSNKVTEKGKDVELRCDPISGHTALYWYRQSLGQGLEFLIYFQGNSAPDKSGLPSDRFSAERTGGSVSTLTIQRTQQEDSAVYLCASSLVRETQYFGPGTRLLVL.

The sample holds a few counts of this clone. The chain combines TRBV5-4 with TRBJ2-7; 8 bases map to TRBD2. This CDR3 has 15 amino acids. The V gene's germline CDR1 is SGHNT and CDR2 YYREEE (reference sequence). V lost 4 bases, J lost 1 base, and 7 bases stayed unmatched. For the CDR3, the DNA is TGTGCCAGCAGCCCGGGAGGGACCCGATCCTACGAGCAGTACTTC. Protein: CASSPGGTRSYEQYF. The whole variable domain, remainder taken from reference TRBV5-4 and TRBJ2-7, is ETGVTQSPTHLIKTRGQQVTLRCSSQSGHNTVSWYQQALGQGPQFIFQYYREEENGRGNFPPRFSGLQFPNYSSELNVNALELDDSALYLCASSPGGTRSYEQYFGPGTRLTVT.

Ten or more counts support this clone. The CDR3 DNA follows: TGTGCCAGTAGCCAACACGGACAGGGAGGGGAGCTGTTTTTT. This gives the protein CASSQHGQGGELFF. V usage is TRBV19 and J usage is TRBJ2-2, with 8 bases lining up with TRBD1. V was clipped by 6 bases and J by 8 bases; unmatched bases: 8. CDR3 length: 14 amino acids. Germline CDR1 and CDR2: LNHDA and SQIVND (reference sequence).

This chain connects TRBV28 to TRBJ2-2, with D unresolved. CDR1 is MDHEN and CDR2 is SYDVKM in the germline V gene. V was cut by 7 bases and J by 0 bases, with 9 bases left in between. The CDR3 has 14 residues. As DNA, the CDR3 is TGTGCCAGCACCCCCAGTCCGAACACCGGGGAGCTGTTTTTT. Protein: CASTPSPNTGELFF.

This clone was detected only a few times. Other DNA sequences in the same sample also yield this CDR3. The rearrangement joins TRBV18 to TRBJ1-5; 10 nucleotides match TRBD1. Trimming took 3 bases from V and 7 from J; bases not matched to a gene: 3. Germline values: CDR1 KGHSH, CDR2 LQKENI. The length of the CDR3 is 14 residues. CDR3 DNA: TGTGCCAGCTCACCCGGACAGGGGGTGCAGCCCCAGCATTTT. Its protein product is CASSPGQGVQPQHF.